This is a list of T cell receptor beta chains from one sample in a study of Graves' ophthalmopathy and Graves' hyperthyroidism. Via MiXCR, TCRdb re-called the multiplex PCR reads, giving one row per CDR3 protein. The table lists 200,000 to 250,000 distinct CDR3 sequences, under 30% of them singletons. The source material was peripheral blood. All receptors derive from a man between 45 and 60 years old with Graves' ophthalmopathy. Both conserved end residues are part of each CDR3. The order of the fields is V gene, J gene, D gene, clone size, CDR3 protein, CDR3 DNA. A D gene is named only where the DNA matches it firmly. The listing skips clone size in some rows; elsewhere it reads once, few, many or a size class.

>TRBV29-1|TRBJ1-1|-|many
CSVDSIGTEAFF
TGCAGCGTTGATTCGATCGGGACTGAAGCTTTCTTT
>TRBV19|TRBJ2-2|-|many
CCTTGNTGELFF
TGTTGTACAACAGGGAACACCGGGGAGCTGTTTTTT
>TRBV3-1|TRBJ2-5|-|many
CASSQTTGTRGETQYF
TGTGCCAGCAGCCAAACCACAGGGACGCGCGGAGAGACCCAGTACTTC
>TRBV28|TRBJ1-6|TRBD1|many
CASRNAGGRNSPLHF
TGTGCCAGCAGGAACGCAGGGGGCCGAAATTCACCCCTCCACTTT
>TRBV12-3/TRBV12-4|TRBJ1-6|-|many
CASSLLEQSPLHF
TGTGCCAGCAGTTTACTGGAGCAATCACCCCTCCACTTT
>TRBV7-8|TRBJ1-2|-|-
CATKIIEGYTF
TGTGCCACCAAAATAATCGAGGGCTACACCTTC
>TRBV10-3|TRBJ2-7|TRBD1|many
CAISAEGTGPYEQYF
TGTGCCATCAGTGCCGAGGGGACAGGTCCCTACGAGCAGTACTTC
>TRBV7-3|TRBJ2-5|TRBD2|many
CASSPLAGGAGETQYF
TGTGCCAGCAGCCCCCTAGCGGGAGGGGCGGGAGAGACCCAGTACTTC
>TRBV6-5|TRBJ2-7|-|-
CASSYVTGADEQYF
TGTGCCAGCAGTTATGTGACTGGGGCGGACGAGCAGTACTTC
>TRBV7-3|TRBJ2-5|-|many
CASSFSLGETQYF
TGTGCCAGCAGCTTTTCCTTGGGGGAGACCCAGTACTTC
>TRBV6-1|TRBJ2-7|TRBD2|-
CASSETLAGAHEYF
TGTGCCAGCAGTGAAACTCTAGCGGGCGCACACGAGTACTTC
>TRBV11-1|TRBJ1-2|-|-
CASSLVEVGRRGNYGYTF
TGTGCCAGCAGCTTAGTCGAGGTTGGCAGGAGGGGGAACTATGGCTACACCTTC
>TRBV28|TRBJ2-5|-|-
CASSPDSEETQYF
TGTGCCAGCAGTCCCGACAGTGAGGAGACCCAGTACTTC
>TRBV28|TRBJ2-7|-|-
CASSPPTEWGEQYF
TGTGCCAGCAGTCCACCGACCGAGTGGGGGGAGCAGTACTTC
>TRBV11-2|TRBJ1-1|-|-
CASSKPGRTMNTEAFF
TGTGCCAGCAGCAAGCCGGGACGGACCATGAACACTGAAGCTTTCTTT
>TRBV28|TRBJ2-7|-|many
CASSLAGVEQYF
TGTGCCAGCAGCCTCGCAGGGGTCGAGCAGTACTTC
>TRBV6-2/TRBV6-3|TRBJ2-7|-|once
CASRQQGNEQYF
TGTGCCAGCAGACAACAGGGTAACGAGCAGTACTTC
>TRBV20-1|TRBJ1-6|TRBD1|many
CSARGGTDHNSPLHF
TGCAGTGCTAGAGGAGGGACAGACCATAATTCACCCCTCCACTTT
>TRBV6-5|TRBJ1-2|TRBD1|many
CASSYTTGPGGYTF
TGTGCCAGCAGTTACACGACAGGGCCAGGAGGCTACACCTTC
>TRBV12-3/TRBV12-4|TRBJ2-7|TRBD1|many
CASSLIGTGAYEQYF
TGTGCCAGCAGTTTGATCGGGACAGGGGCGTACGAGCAGTACTTC
>TRBV7-3|TRBJ2-5|TRBD1|many
CASSSSGTGGQETQYF
TGTGCCAGCAGCTCTTCCGGGACAGGGGGCCAAGAGACCCAGTACTTC
>TRBV12-3/TRBV12-4|TRBJ1-6|-|many
CASSLGASSYNSPLHF
TGTGCCAGCAGTTTGGGGGCCAGCTCCTATAATTCACCCCTCCACTTT
>TRBV12-5|TRBJ1-1|-|few
CASVEGTEAFF
TGTGCTAGTGTCGAGGGGACTGAAGCTTTCTTT
>TRBV27|TRBJ2-2|TRBD1|many
CASSPRQGWPGELFF
TGTGCCAGCAGTCCCCGACAGGGGTGGCCTGGGGAGCTGTTTTTT
>TRBV6-5|TRBJ2-7|-|few
CASSTLKNQPYEQYF
TGTGCCAGCAGTACTTTGAAGAACCAACCCTACGAGCAGTACTTC
>TRBV12-3/TRBV12-4|TRBJ1-3|TRBD1|many
CASSAQGAGNTIYF
TGTGCCAGCAGCGCTCAGGGGGCTGGAAACACCATATATTTT
>TRBV6-2/TRBV6-3|TRBJ2-7|-|many
CASSYQLYEQYF
TGTGCCAGCAGTTATCAGCTCTACGAGCAGTACTTC
>TRBV6-1|TRBJ1-2|TRBD1|-
CASSARRDRRIYGYTF
TGTGCCAGCAGTGCCCGACGGGACAGGAGGATCTATGGCTACACCTTC